This TCR beta chain is drawn from a study of blood T cell repertoires in COVID-19. Study details: PBMCs, B-cell-depleted T cells, or T cells provided the cDNA or gDNA that made up the material.

V dropped 6 bases and J dropped 7; count of bases not matched to a gene: 8. This CDR3 region has 15 residues. Germline-derived CDR1 and CDR2 are SGHDT and YYEEEE. Recruits, aged about 18 to 95 years, lived in roughly 22 US areas. Cohort assignment relied on participant-reported clinical history. During the 2 weeks before they entered the study, exposed participants had met someone with a PCR-confirmed or clinician-diagnosed COVID-19 case. Libraries were prepared by immunoSEQ multiplex PCR; TCRdb keeps only in-frame clonotypes and omits some of them. The data contain fewer than 250,000 clones, under 90% of them singletons.

This TCR was sampled from a woman between 45 and 60 years old who had been exposed to COVID-19. Sequenced material: PBMCs or T cells enriched from blood (not recorded which). The chain is built from TRBV5-6 and TRBJ1-4, with 11 bases fitting TRBD1. The CDR3 DNA is TGTGCCAGCACCAGGACAGGGGGCGGTATTGAAAAACTGTTTTTT. It encodes CASTRTGGGIEKLFF. Supplemented by reference TRBV5-6 and TRBJ1-4, the full variable domain reads DAGVTQSPTHLIKTRGQQVTLRCSPKSGHDTVSWYQQALGQGPQFIFQYYEEEERQRGNFPDRFSGHQFPNYSSELNVNALLLGDSALYLCASTRTGGGIEKLFFGSGTQLSVL.